This is a list of T cell receptor beta chains from one sample in a study of cytomegalovirus exposure and HLA in healthy donors. Assay used: immunoSEQ multiplex PCR; TCRdb lists only in-frame clones, some missing. The sample holds approximately 97,000 clones; approximately 87% are singletons and the top ten take 2% to 3%. Sequenced material: PBMCs. The receptors come from a man aged 35-49 years in good health and CMV-seronegative. Both conserved end residues are part of each CDR3. The order of the fields is clone size, J gene, D gene, V gene, CDR3 protein, CDR3 DNA. A D gene is named only where the DNA matches it firmly. Size is stated for part of the rows, as once, few or many counts, or as a class when the clone is expanded.

NA | TRBJ2-7 | TRBD1 | TRBV2 | CASTKQGLSYEQYF | TGTGCCAGCACCAAACAGGGGCTTTCCTACGAGCAGTACTTC
NA | TRBJ2-1 | NA | TRBV11-2 | CASLSFRGYHNDQFF | TGTGCCAGCCTAAGTTTCCGGGGGTACCACAATGATCAGTTCTTC
NA | TRBJ2-7 | NA | TRBV7-8 | CASSLDAGRGLYEQYF | TGTGCCAGCAGCTTAGATGCAGGCCGAGGGCTGTACGAGCAGTACTTC
NA | TRBJ2-3 | NA | TRBV11-2 | CASSLRTSTDTQYF | TGTGCCAGCAGCCTTCGGACTAGCACAGATACGCAGTATTTT
NA | TRBJ2-5 | TRBD2 | TRBV18 | CASCPTSGQETQYF | TGTGCCAGCTGTCCGACTAGCGGTCAAGAGACCCAGTACTTC
NA | TRBJ1-6 | NA | TRBV5-1 | CASSLAGSRDSPLHF | TGCGCCAGCAGCTTGGCGGGGTCGAGGGATTCACCCCTCCACTTT
NA | TRBJ1-5 | TRBD1 | TRBV7-9 | CASSLAGQGASSQPQHF | TGTGCCAGCAGCTTAGCGGGACAGGGGGCATCAAGCCAGCCCCAGCATTTT
NA | TRBJ2-3 | NA | TRBV7-2 | CASSLRNTDTQYF | TGTGCCAGCAGCTTACGTAACACAGATACGCAGTATTTT
NA | TRBJ2-3 | TRBD2 | TRBV19 | CASSRTSGPTDTQYF | TGTGCCAGTAGTAGGACTAGCGGTCCCACAGATACGCAGTATTTT
NA | TRBJ2-2 | NA | TRBV5-5 | CASSLEGAGELFF | TGTGCCAGCAGCTTGGAGGGGGCCGGGGAGCTGTTTTTT
NA | TRBJ1-3 | NA | TRBV13 | CASSLGNTIYF | TGTGCCAGCAGCCTTGGAAACACCATATATTTT
NA | TRBJ1-1 | NA | TRBV9 | CASSVLRGAEAFF | TGTGCCAGCAGCGTCCTACGGGGGGCTGAAGCTTTCTTT
once | TRBJ2-7 | TRBD1 | TRBV6-6 | CASSYPRQGFGHEQYF | TGTGCCAGCAGTTATCCCCGACAGGGTTTTGGTCACGAGCAGTACTTC
NA | TRBJ2-7 | TRBD2 | TRBV6-5 | CASSSPGWGGLYEQYF | TGTGCCAGCAGTTCGCCCGGGTGGGGAGGGTTGTACGAGCAGTACTTC
NA | TRBJ1-2 | NA | TRBV5-4 | CASSLGTSNYGYTF | TGTGCCAGCAGCTTGGGAACATCTAACTATGGCTACACCTTC
few | TRBJ1-2 | NA | TRBV13 | CASSLQGINNYGYTF | TGTGCCAGCAGCCTACAGGGAATTAATAACTATGGCTACACCTTC
few | TRBJ1-1 | NA | TRBV18 | CASLRSTNTEAFF | TGTGCCAGCTTGCGGAGCACGAACACTGAAGCTTTCTTT
NA | TRBJ2-7 | TRBD1 | TRBV13 | CASSLVGTGLSYEQYF | TGTGCCAGCAGCTTAGTCGGGACAGGGCTTTCCTACGAGCAGTACTTC
NA | TRBJ1-6 | NA | TRBV5-1 | CASSLGSSYNSPLHF | TGCGCCAGCAGCTTGGGTAGCTCCTATAATTCACCCCTCCACTTT
once | TRBJ2-3 | TRBD2 | TRBV7-3 | CASSPGLAGGRDTQYF | TGTGCCAGCAGTCCAGGGCTAGCGGGGGGGAGAGATACGCAGTATTTT
NA | TRBJ2-7 | NA | TRBV25-1 | CASSVGQFYEQYF | TGTGCCAGCAGTGTTGGGCAGTTCTACGAGCAGTACTTC